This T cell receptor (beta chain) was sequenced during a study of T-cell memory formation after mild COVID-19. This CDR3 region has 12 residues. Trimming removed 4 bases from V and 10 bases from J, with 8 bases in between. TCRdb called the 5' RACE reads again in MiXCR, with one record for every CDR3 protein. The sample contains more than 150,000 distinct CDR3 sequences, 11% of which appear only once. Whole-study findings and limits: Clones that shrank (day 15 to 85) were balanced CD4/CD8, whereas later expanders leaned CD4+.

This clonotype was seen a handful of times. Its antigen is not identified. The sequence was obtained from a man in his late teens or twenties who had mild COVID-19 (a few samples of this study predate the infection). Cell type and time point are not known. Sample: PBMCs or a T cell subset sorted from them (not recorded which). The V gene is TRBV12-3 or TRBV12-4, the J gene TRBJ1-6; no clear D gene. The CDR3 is CASSWGGSPLHF. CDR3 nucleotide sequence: TGTGCCAGCAGTTGGGGTGGCTCACCCCTCCACTTT.